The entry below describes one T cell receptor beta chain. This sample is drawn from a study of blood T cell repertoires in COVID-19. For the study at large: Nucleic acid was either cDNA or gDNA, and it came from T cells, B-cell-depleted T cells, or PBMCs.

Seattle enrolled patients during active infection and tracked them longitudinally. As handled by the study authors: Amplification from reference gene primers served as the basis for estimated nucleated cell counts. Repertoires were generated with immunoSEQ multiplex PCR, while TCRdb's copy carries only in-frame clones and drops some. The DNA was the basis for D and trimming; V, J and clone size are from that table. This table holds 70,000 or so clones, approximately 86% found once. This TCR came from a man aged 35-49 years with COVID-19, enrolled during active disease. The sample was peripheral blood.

CDR3 in DNA: TGTGCCAGCAGCCAGAACAGCAATAATTCACCCCTCCACTTT. Amino acid sequence: CASSQNSNNSPLHF. The rearrangement links TRBV3-1 (or the pseudogene TRBV3-2) to TRBJ1-6; D unresolved. Trimming cost V 3 bases and J 5 bases, with 8 bases left between them. Germline CDR1 reads LGHDT; CDR2 reads YNNKEL (reference sequence). The CDR3 is 14 amino acids.